The present T cell receptor beta chain was sequenced within a study of OX40 agonist ivuxolimab in advanced cancers. Clones were read by immunoSEQ multiplex PCR, and TCRdb kept only the in-frame ones, dropping some. The sample carries roughly 67,000 clones, roughly 86% recorded once. Germline assignment: CDR1 SGHKS and CDR2 YYEKEE (reference sequence). CDR3 size: 14 residues. V was clipped by 1 base and J by 6 bases; unmatched bases: 7. This specimen was CD4+ or CD8+ T cells sorted from blood, taken in a trial of the OX40 agonist ivuxolimab. This TCR derives from an adult with an advanced solid tumor such as melanoma, head and neck, liver or kidney cancer. V is TRBV5-5 and J is TRBJ2-7; 7 nucleotides line up with TRBD1. CDR3 bases: TGTGCCAGCAGCTTGAGGACAGGCGGCGGCGAGCAGTACTTC. Amino acid sequence: CASSLRTGGGEQYF.